This TCR beta chain was identified in a study of T-cell reconstitution after alpha-beta-depleted transplantation in children. Germline values: CDR1 SEHNR, CDR2 FQNEAQ (reference sequence). The CDR3 extends over 14 amino acids. Deletions cut 2 bases from V and 4 bases from J, with 9 bases between. At least ten counts were recorded for this clonotype. Unique molecular identifiers were used in preparing the TCRbeta library. MiXCR, run by TCRdb on the PCR reads, gives a single entry per CDR3 protein. The table includes roughly 490,000 distinct CDR3 sequences, over 10% detected once. The origin of this receptor is a female patient between 2 and 15 years old who had a stem cell transplant for aplastic anemia, so the T cells may come from the graft donor. The starting material was PBMCs, mostly from graft donor cells, obtained 180 days after TCRalphabeta/CD19-depleted stem cell transplant. The chain links TRBV7-9 to TRBJ2-1, with D possibly TRBD1 on 6 matching bases. CDR3 nucleotide sequence: TGTGCCAGCAGCTTAATGACAGGTTACAATGAGCAGTTCTTC. It translates to CASSLMTGYNEQFF. Using reference TRBV7-9 and TRBJ2-1 for the parts outside the CDR3, the full variable domain is DTGVSQNPRHKITKRGQNVTFRCDPISEHNRLYWYRQTLGQGPEFLTYFQNEAQLEKSRLLSDRFSAERPKGSFSTLEIQRTEQGDSAMYLCASSLMTGYNEQFFGPGTRLTVL.